These 26 T cell receptor beta chains were sequenced from one sample in a study of naive CD8 T cells in extremely preterm neonates. Method: immunoSEQ multiplex PCR; TCRdb's copy keeps in-frame clones and lacks some. The sample shows about 5,500 clones, approximately 96% of them seen only once. The sequencing sample was made of naive CD8+ T cells from blood. These receptors were obtained from a human donor in good health.

V is TRBV5-1 and J is TRBJ2-1; D might be TRBD2 (6 bases). Germline V gene sequence: CDR1 SGHRS, CDR2 YFSETQ. The CDR3 is 15 amino acids. The V gene lost 4 bases and the J gene lost 4 bases, with 15 bases spanning the gap. As DNA, the CDR3 is TGCGCCAGCAGCCCTGGGGCGCGGGGTTACAATGAGCAGTTCTTC. Amino acids: CASSPGARGYNEQFF.

The chain recombines TRBV5-1 with TRBJ2-1; the D gene is possibly TRBD1 (6 bases). The CDR3 is 16 residues long. V lost 0 bases and J 5 bases, leaving 15 bases between the germline ends. Germline V lookup: CDR1 SGHRS, CDR2 YFSETQ. The CDR3 DNA follows: TGCGCCAGCAGCTTGGGCCGTATGAGGACAGACAATGAGCAGTTCTTC. Its protein is CASSLGRMRTDNEQFF.

The chain links TRBV6-1 to TRBJ1-6; tentative D call: TRBD1 (6 bases). CDR1 is MNHNS, CDR2 SASEGT, per germline. CDR3 length: 16 residues. Trimming took off 2 bases at V and 4 bases at J, with 12 bases between the two ends. The CDR3 DNA reads as TGTGCCAGCAGTGAACAGGGGTATTCGTATAATTCACCCCTCCACTTT. It is translated as CASSEQGYSYNSPLHF.

This chain connects TRBV19 to TRBJ1-3; D remains unclear. Germline V gene sequence: CDR1 LNHDA, CDR2 SQIVND (reference sequence). The V end lost 7 bases, the J end lost 2 bases, and 15 bases lay between the germline ends. This CDR3 contains 15 residues. The CDR3 bases are TGTGCCAGTAAACACGACGGGAGTCCTGGAAACACCATATATTTT. Translation: CASKHDGSPGNTIYF.

V and J are TRBV6-5 and TRBJ2-1, with 9 bases that match TRBD1. V gave up 4 bases and J gave up 6 bases; unmatched junction bases: 7. The CDR3 totals 15 residues. CDR1 is MNHEY and CDR2 is SVGAGI in the germline V gene. The CDR3 sequence is CASSSPGQGTNEQFF. The CDR3 DNA reads TGTGCCAGCAGTTCCCCGGGACAGGGTACCAATGAGCAGTTCTTC.

This chain joins TRBV7-8 and TRBJ1-1; D call uncertain. Between the trimmed V and J ends, which lost 0 bases and 0 bases, there was a span of 8 bases. This CDR3 comprises 15 residues. Per the germline V gene, CDR1 is SGHVS and CDR2 is FQNEAQ. The CDR3 DNA reads as TGTGCCAGCAGCTTAGCGCTAGGAGTGAACACTGAAGCTTTCTTT. Translated: CASSLALGVNTEAFF.

The table lists this clone with a count of one. This chain links TRBV15 with TRBJ2-5; TRBD1 agrees at 12 bases. Trimming removed 5 bases from V and 4 bases from J; junction bases left unmatched: 5. CDR1 and CDR2 (germline): LNHNV, YYDKDF (reference sequence). This CDR3 is 15 amino acids long. The CDR3 sequence is CATSWGTGGTETQYF. The DNA of the CDR3 is TGTGCCACCAGCTGGGGGACAGGGGGCACAGAGACCCAGTACTTC.

CDR3: CASSLGQLYNEKLFF. CDR3 coding DNA: TGTGCCAGCAGCTTAGGACAACTCTATAATGAAAAACTGTTTTTT. The chain couples TRBV7-8 to TRBJ1-4; D call uncertain. Trimming removed 1 base from V and 4 bases from J, with 10 bases in between. Germline lookup yields CDR1 SGHVS and CDR2 FQNEAQ. The length of the CDR3 is 15 residues.

This clone occurred once. The genes are TRBV9 and TRBJ2-1, with 11 bases matching TRBD1. The V gene's germline CDR1 is SGDLS and CDR2 YYNGEE. The CDR3 runs 14 residues. V trimming: 8 bases; J trimming: 5 bases; junction bases outside the gene matches: 6. The chain's CDR3 is CASETGQGDNEQFF. CDR3 nucleotides: TGTGCCAGTGAGACGGGACAGGGGGACAATGAGCAGTTCTTC.

The chain couples TRBV19 to TRBJ1-1, with D possibly TRBD1 on 6 matching bases. In germline, CDR1 is LNHDA, CDR2 SQIVND (reference sequence). This CDR3 has 13 residues. The ends were cut back, 5 bases at V and 6 bases at J, with 13 bases in the middle. In DNA, the CDR3 is TGTGCCAGTAGTCAGAACAGGGCAGCTGAAGCTTTCTTT. Amino acids: CASSQNRAAEAFF.

V usage is TRBV27 and J usage is TRBJ1-1, with D unclear. V dropped 2 bases and J dropped 2 bases, with 6 bases sitting between them. Germline V gene data show CDR1 as MNHEY and CDR2 as SMNVEV (reference sequence). CDR3 length equals 13 residues. DNA for the CDR3: TGTGCCAGCAGTTTACTCGGTAACACTGAAGCTTTCTTT. Translated: CASSLLGNTEAFF.

The V and J genes are TRBV27 and TRBJ1-2, with 7 nucleotides matching TRBD1. Looked up from germline, CDR1 is MNHEY and CDR2 is SMNVEV (reference sequence). This CDR3 is built from 17 residues. V was pared by 6 bases and J by 2 bases, with 15 bases of the junction left unmatched. CDR3 residues: CASSYRTGHYLNYGYTF. The CDR3 bases are TGTGCCAGCAGCTATCGGACAGGCCATTACCTCAACTATGGCTACACCTTC.

The chain joins TRBV27 to TRBJ2-2; 10 bases line up with TRBD1. The length of the CDR3 is 16 residues. Germline loops: CDR1 MNHEY, CDR2 SMNVEV (reference sequence). Trimming cost V 6 bases and J 5 bases; bases outside gene matches: 9. Written as DNA, the CDR3 is TGTGCCAGCAGGCGGGACAGGGGAAGTCATACCGGGGAGCTGTTTTTT. Translating gives CASRRDRGSHTGELFF.

The rearrangement joins TRBV12-5 to TRBJ2-7; maybe TRBD2 (6 bases). The CDR3 has 15 residues. Germline V CDR1 and CDR2: LGHNT, FRNRAP. Written as DNA, the CDR3 is TGTGCTAGTGGTTTGCCGTATCAGGGCGGTAAGCTAGCGCGGGTC. Encoded protein: CASGLPYQGGKLARV.

This chain links TRBV4-3 with TRBJ1-1; no reliable D call. Germline V gene lookup returns CDR1 LGHNA and CDR2 YSLEER. With 4 bases removed from V and 5 bases from J, the gap between germline ends came to 11 bases. This CDR3 has 13 amino acids. CDR3 sequence reads: CASSRIGGTEAFF. In nucleotides, the CDR3 is TGCGCCAGCAGCCGGATAGGAGGGACTGAAGCTTTCTTT.

V usage is TRBV5-6 and J usage is TRBJ2-5, with 7 bases matching TRBD1. The J segment lost 2 bases and the V segment lost 0 bases, leaving 1 base of the junction unmatched. Germline V lookup: CDR1 SGHDT, CDR2 YYEEEE. The CDR3 extends over 14 amino acids. The CDR3 region has the DNA TGTGCCAGCAGCTTGGTGGGACAGCAAGAGACCCAGTACTTC. Amino acids: CASSLVGQQETQYF.

This chain links TRBV9 with TRBJ2-2; D gene uncertain. V lost 1 base, J lost 8 bases, and 6 bases lay in between. In germline, CDR1 is SGDLS, CDR2 YYNGEE. The CDR3 sequence is 12 residues long. The CDR3 region is CASSVIVGELFF. In DNA, the CDR3 is TGTGCCAGCAGCGTAATAGTGGGGGAGCTGTTTTTT.

The chain carries TRBV5-6 and TRBJ2-2; TRBD2 matches at 8 bases. CDR1 and CDR2 (germline): SGHDT, YYEEEE. V lost 4 bases, J lost 3 bases, and 5 bases stayed unmatched. CDR3 length equals 15 residues. The CDR3 spells CASSNRGGYTGELFF. CDR3 in DNA: TGTGCCAGCAGCAACCGGGGGGGGTACACCGGGGAGCTGTTTTTT.

This chain joins TRBV25-1 and TRBJ1-1; D unclear. Trimming shortened V by 4 bases and J by 1 base, and 7 bases separated the two germline ends. The CDR3 sequence is 13 residues long. CDR1 MGHDK and CDR2 SYGVNS come from the germline V gene. This CDR3 is CASSGLRNTEAFF. The CDR3 DNA is TGTGCCAGCAGTGGGTTGAGGAACACTGAAGCTTTCTTT.

A note on this clone: Germline is not matched at one junction end, which may reflect a read error. V usage is TRBV4-3 and J usage is TRBJ2-7, with D maybe TRBD2 (6 bases). The CDR3 is 17 amino acids. Germline assignment: CDR1 LGHNA and CDR2 YSLEER. In nucleotides, the CDR3 is TGCGCCAGCAGCCAAGATAGCGCGGGATTCAGCTCCTACGAGCAGTGCTTC. Its protein product is CASSQDSAGFSSYEQCF.

The rearrangement links TRBV19 to TRBJ1-6; no definite D call. Between the trimmed V and J ends, which lost 0 bases and 6 bases, there was a span of 9 bases. There are 15 residues in the CDR3. Germline values: CDR1 LNHDA, CDR2 SQIVND (reference sequence). The CDR3 bases are TGTGCCAGTAGTATAGATATGGCTCCTAATTCACCCCTCCACTTT. This gives the protein CASSIDMAPNSPLHF.

The gene calls are TRBV27 and TRBJ1-6; D unclear. The CDR3 runs 14 residues. CDR1 and CDR2 from the germline V gene are MNHEY and SMNVEV (reference sequence). The V end was cut by 4 bases, the J end by 9 bases, with 13 bases between. Written as DNA, the CDR3 is TGTGCCAGCAGTTCCCTAGGAAGCGGTTCACCCCTCCACTTT. It codes for CASSSLGSGSPLHF.

The CDR3, as DNA: TGTGCCAGCAGCCCGCTCCTCGGGACAGGGGAATTTGGTTATGGCTACACCTTC. It is translated as CASSPLLGTGEFGYGYTF. The chain recombines TRBV11-2 with TRBJ1-2, with 10 bases identical to TRBD1. This CDR3 has 18 amino acids. Trimming at V came to 5 bases and at J to 5 bases, leaving 17 bases not matched to a gene. CDR1 is SGHAT, CDR2 FQNNGV, per germline.

The chain links TRBV11-3 to TRBJ2-3; TRBD2 agrees at 9 bases. The CDR3 totals 15 residues. V dropped 5 bases and J dropped 2; count of bases not matched to a gene: 5. Germline V CDR1 and CDR2: SGHNT, YENEEA. CDR3 nucleotide sequence: TGTGCCAGCAGCCCGGGACTAGCCTACACAGATACGCAGTATTTT. Residues: CASSPGLAYTDTQYF.

The chain is built from TRBV11-2 and TRBJ1-3; TRBD1 might be the D (6 bases). Germline CDR1 and CDR2: SGHAT and FQNNGV. V was cut by 1 base and J by 3 bases, with 10 bases left in between. The CDR3 totals 15 residues. The CDR3: CASSLVGGFGNTIYF. The CDR3 DNA is TGTGCCAGCAGCTTAGTAGGGGGATTTGGAAACACCATATATTTT.

The count of this clone is one. The gene calls are TRBV5-1 and TRBJ1-1; 9 bases line up with TRBD1. Germline lookup yields CDR1 SGHRS and CDR2 YFSETQ. The CDR3 has 17 residues. V was clipped by 4 bases and J by 3 bases; unmatched bases: 13. CDR3 amino acids: CASSPQTGGMLDTEAFF. The CDR3 nucleotides read TGCGCCAGCAGCCCCCAGACAGGGGGAATGTTGGACACTGAAGCTTTCTTT. The variable domain in full, with the rest retrieved from reference TRBV5-1 and TRBJ1-1, is KAGVTQTPRYLIKTRGQQVTLSCSPISGHRSVSWYQQTPGQGLQFLFEYFSETQRNKGNFPGRFSGRQFSNSRSEMNVSTLELGDSALYLCASSPQTGGMLDTEAFFGQGTRLTVV.